This TCR beta chain was profiled in a study of T cells in narcolepsy. Study-wide background: Patients with NT1 or NT2 and healthy control donors were enrolled. Study-wide results and limits: Some memory CD4+ repertoires had no autoreactive clone sequences. Autoreactive HCRT-specific and TRIB2-specific clonotypes were marked in same-patient CSF-versus-blood CD4+ comparisons. Blood of same and different patients, but not healthy controls, reportedly held recurring autoreactive clonotypes.

V dropped 1 base and J dropped 1; count of bases not matched to a gene: 3. CDR3 length: 16 amino acids. Germline CDR1 SGHTA, CDR2 FQGTGA. With respect to this clone: What it recognizes is unknown.

Method: immunoSEQ multiplex PCR; TCRdb's copy keeps in-frame clones and lacks some. The sample has roughly 35,000 clones, roughly 88% seen once; the top ten hold roughly 1.6%. This chain uses TRBV7-3 with TRBJ2-3; 9 nucleotides match TRBD2. The TCR originated in a human donor with narcolepsy. Sequenced sample: CD45RA- memory CD4+ T cells from PBMCs. DNA for the CDR3: TGTGCCAGCAGCTTAAATAGCGGGGGTGGCACAGATACGCAGTATTTT. Protein sequence: CASSLNSGGGTDTQYF.